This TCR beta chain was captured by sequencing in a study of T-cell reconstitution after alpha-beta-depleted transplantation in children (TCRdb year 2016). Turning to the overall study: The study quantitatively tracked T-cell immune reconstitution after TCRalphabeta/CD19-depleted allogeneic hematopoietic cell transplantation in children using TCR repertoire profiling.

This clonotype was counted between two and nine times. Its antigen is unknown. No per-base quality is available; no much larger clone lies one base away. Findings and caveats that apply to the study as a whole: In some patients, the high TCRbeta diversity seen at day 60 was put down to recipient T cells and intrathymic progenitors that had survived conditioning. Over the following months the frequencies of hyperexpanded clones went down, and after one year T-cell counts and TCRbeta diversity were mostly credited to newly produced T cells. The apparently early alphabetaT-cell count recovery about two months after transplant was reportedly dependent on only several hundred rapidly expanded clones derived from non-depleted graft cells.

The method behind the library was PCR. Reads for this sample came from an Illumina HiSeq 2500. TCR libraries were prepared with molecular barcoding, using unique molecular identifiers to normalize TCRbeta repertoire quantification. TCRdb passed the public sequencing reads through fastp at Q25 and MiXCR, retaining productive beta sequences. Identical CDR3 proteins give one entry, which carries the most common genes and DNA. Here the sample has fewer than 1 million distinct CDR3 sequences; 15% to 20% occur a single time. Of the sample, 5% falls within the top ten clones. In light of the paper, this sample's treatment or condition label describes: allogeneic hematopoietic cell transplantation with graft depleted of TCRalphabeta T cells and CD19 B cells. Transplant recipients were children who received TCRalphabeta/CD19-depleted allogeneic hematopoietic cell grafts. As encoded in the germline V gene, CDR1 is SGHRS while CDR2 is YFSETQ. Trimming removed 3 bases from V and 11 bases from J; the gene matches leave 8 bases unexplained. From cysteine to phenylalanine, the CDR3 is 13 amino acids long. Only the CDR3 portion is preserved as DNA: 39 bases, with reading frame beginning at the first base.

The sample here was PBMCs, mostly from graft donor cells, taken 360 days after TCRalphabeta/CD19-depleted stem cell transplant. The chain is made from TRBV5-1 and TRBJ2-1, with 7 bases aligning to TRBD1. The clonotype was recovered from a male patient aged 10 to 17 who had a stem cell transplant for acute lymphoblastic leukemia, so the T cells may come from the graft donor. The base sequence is TGCGCCAGCAGCTCGACAGGGCGGTCCAAGCAGTTCTTC. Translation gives CASSSTGRSKQFF.